Sequencing of this TCR beta chain was carried out in a study of CD8+CD57+ T cells in acquired aplastic anemia. Study-wide background: Sorted CD4+ and CD8+ cells yielded DNA averaging around 3.2 ug. Study-wide findings and caveats: The same twenty-nine CD8+ CDR3 sequences occurred in patients and in controls. Patients did not significantly differ from controls in CD8+ Simpson's diversity.

This clonotype was seen more than once but under ten times. Its antigen is as yet unknown. This may be a read error: a much more frequent sequence differs by one nucleotide. Both TCR beta VDJ combination and CDR3 sequence profiling were carried out. Genomic DNA was the template for this profiling. From the reads, TCRdb called clonotypes with MiXCR, one entry per CDR3 protein. This sample carries approximately 180,000 distinct CDR3 sequences, approximately 52% of them seen once, and the ten largest clones take about 1.8%. It was patients with CD8+CD57+ cell expansion by flow cytometry who were chosen for sequencing. The patients all had a severe acquired aplastic anemia diagnosis. V was clipped by 1 base and J by 5 bases, with 11 bases between them. There are 14 residues in the CDR3. Germline CDR1 and CDR2: SGHTA and FQGTGA.

The sample comprised sorted CD4+, CD8+, or CD8+CD57+ T cells (not recorded which) from PBMCs. The TCR sequence derives from a human donor with aplastic anemia. The J gene is TRBJ1-1, the V gene TRBV7-3; no clear D. The CDR3 protein is CASSLKSMGTEAFF. The CDR3 DNA sequence: TGTGCCAGCAGCTTAAAGTCTATGGGGACTGAAGCTTTCTTT.